This TCR beta chain was sequenced for a study of blood T cell repertoires in COVID-19 (TCRdb year 2020). With respect to the entire study: Collaborator samples came from the United States, Italy and Spain and covered acute and convalescent phases of COVID-19. The material from the prospective study consisted of cDNA or gDNA derived from T cells, B-cell-depleted T cells, or PBMCs. Deeply sampled blood TCRbeta repertoires from subjects exposed to, actively infected with, or recovered from COVID-19 were included in the dataset. A freely available public database, intended as a resource for researchers studying the immune response to SARS-CoV-2, is where the repertoires were released. The samples were drawn from two sources: the first 160 participants of the ongoing ImmuneRACE study, and 1,000 to 1,500 subjects contributed by 6 global collaborators. Sample metadata almost always included a de-identified subject ID, COVID-19 status, age in years and sex. HLA class I and class II types, where available, came from metadata supplied by the sample provider rather than from assay-based typing.

Whole blood was collected in K2EDTA tubes by collaborating institutions according to the institutions' own protocols. For TCRbeta analysis, collaborator samples were shipped as frozen whole blood, as isolated PBMCs, or as DNA extracted from either sample type. TCRbeta CDR3 regions were amplified from genomic DNA using the immunoSEQ Assay, a bias-controlled multiplex PCR. The paper's processing steps were these. Nucleated cell counts per sample were estimated from amplification of reference gene primers within the assay. Sequence reads were collapsed and filtered to measure the absolute abundance of every unique TCRbeta CDR3 rearrangement. Productive Simpson clonality was computed per sample as the square root of Simpson's diversity index over productive rearrangements. In TCRdb, the immuneACCESS table is reduced to in-frame sequences with V and J assigned. These tables do not hold every clone; where another copy was compared, an unresolved V gene accounts for under half, and the others remain unexplained. V and J calls and clone size are copied from that table; D and trimming were computed from the DNA. For this sample the table gives about 190,000 clones, of which roughly 90% were detected only once. Roughly 0.6% of the sample goes to the ten largest clones.

Study-level results and caveats: Clinical and demographic metadata were provided uncurated, with the amount varying by source and participant.

A remark on this clone: Its antigen target is currently unknown. No base quality values were provided; no much bigger clone lies one nucleotide off.

Trimming at the junction amounts to 4 bases on V and 0 bases on J, and the germline ends lie 8 bases apart. The CDR3 runs 14 amino acids, cysteine and phenylalanine included. The retained sequence is limited to the CDR3, 42 bases, with the frame set at the first base. From the germline V gene, CDR1 is SGDLS and CDR2 is YYNGEE. The source material was peripheral blood. The source of this sequence is a man aged 50-60 years with acute or convalescent COVID-19. Recombination connected TRBV9 to TRBJ1-3, with no reliable assignment of the D segment. The CDR3 corresponds to CASSTRDSGNTIYF. In nucleotide form, the sequence is TGTGCCAGCAGCACCCGGGACTCTGGAAACACCATATATTTT.